This TCR beta chain was identified in a study of blood T cell repertoires in COVID-19. The sample holds many counts of this clone. The CDR3 extends over 14 amino acids. Trimming took 4 bases from V and 10 from J, leaving 20 bases between them. CDR1 SGHVS and CDR2 FNYEAQ come from the germline V gene. Data came from immunoSEQ multiplex PCR; TCRdb stores just in-frame clones and leaves some out. Of roughly 200,000 clones listed, about three quarters are singletons. Sequencing used peripheral blood. The chain uses TRBV7-6 and TRBJ2-7; D might be TRBD2 (5 bases). The clonotype originates from a woman older than 75 with COVID-19, enrolled during active disease. CDR3 nucleotides: TGTGCCAGCAGCTCGTCGACGGGAACTACGCTTCAGTACTTC. The encoded protein is CASSSSTGTTLQYF. The full variable domain, rest sourced from reference TRBV7-6 and TRBJ2-7, is GAGVSQSPRYKVTKRGQDVALRCDPISGHVSLYWYRQALGQGPEFLTYFNYEAQQDKSGLPNDRFSAERPEGSISTLTIQRTEQRDSAMYRCASSSSTGTTLQYFGPGTRLTVT.